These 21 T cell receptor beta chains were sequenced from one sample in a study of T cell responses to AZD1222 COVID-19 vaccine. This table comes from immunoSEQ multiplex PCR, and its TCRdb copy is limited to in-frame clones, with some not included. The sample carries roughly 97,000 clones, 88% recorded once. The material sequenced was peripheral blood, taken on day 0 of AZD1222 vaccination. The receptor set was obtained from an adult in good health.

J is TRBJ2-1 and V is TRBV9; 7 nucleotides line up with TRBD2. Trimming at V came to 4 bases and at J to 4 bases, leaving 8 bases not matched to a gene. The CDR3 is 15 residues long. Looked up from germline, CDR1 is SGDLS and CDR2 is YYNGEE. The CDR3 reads CASSPTTSKYNEQFF. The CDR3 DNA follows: TGTGCCAGCAGCCCGACGACTAGCAAATACAATGAGCAGTTCTTC.

CDR3 region: CAWSLKAGTAQYF. CDR3 bases: TGTGCCTGGAGCCTGAAGGCCGGGACAGCGCAGTATTTT. The chain is built from TRBV30 and TRBJ2-3; 7 bases line up with TRBD1. The germline CDR1 and CDR2 sequences are GTSNPN and SVGIG (reference sequence). Trimming cost V 3 bases and J 10 bases; bases outside gene matches: 10. The CDR3 has 13 residues.

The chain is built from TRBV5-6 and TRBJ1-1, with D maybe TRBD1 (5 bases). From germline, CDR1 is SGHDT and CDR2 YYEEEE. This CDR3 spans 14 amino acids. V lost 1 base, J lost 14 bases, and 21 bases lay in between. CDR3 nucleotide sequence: TGTGCCAGCAGCTTGCCAAAACGGGGACGCTGGGGCTTCTTT. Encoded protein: CASSLPKRGRWGFF.

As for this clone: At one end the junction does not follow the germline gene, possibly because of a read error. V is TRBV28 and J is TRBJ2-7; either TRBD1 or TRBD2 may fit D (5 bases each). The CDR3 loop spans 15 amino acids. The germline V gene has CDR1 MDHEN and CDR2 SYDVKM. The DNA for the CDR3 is TGTGCCAGCAGTTTGTCACAAATCCCGGGACCAGGGTTAAAGTTC. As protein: CASSLSQIPGPGLKF.

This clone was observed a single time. CDR3 in DNA: TGTGCCAGCAGTGGCACCTATAGCAATCAGCCCCAGCATTTT. Translating gives CASSGTYSNQPQHF. The rearrangement uses TRBV27 and TRBJ1-5; D is uncertain. This CDR3 contains 14 residues. The ends were cut back, 5 bases at V and 0 bases at J, with 8 bases in the middle. Germline V CDR1 and CDR2: MNHEY, SMNVEV (reference sequence).

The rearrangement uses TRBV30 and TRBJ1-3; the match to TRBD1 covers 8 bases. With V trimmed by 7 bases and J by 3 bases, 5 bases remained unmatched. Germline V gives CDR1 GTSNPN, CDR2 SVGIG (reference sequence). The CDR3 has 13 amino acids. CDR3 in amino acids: CASQGDNGNTIYF. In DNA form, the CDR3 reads TGTGCCTCACAGGGGGATAATGGAAACACCATATATTTT.

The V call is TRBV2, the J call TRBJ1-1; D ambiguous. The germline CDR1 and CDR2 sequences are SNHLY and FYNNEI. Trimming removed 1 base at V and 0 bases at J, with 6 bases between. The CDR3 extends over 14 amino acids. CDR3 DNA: TGTGCCAGCAGTGAAGTAGATATGAACACTGAAGCTTTCTTT. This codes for CASSEVDMNTEAFF.

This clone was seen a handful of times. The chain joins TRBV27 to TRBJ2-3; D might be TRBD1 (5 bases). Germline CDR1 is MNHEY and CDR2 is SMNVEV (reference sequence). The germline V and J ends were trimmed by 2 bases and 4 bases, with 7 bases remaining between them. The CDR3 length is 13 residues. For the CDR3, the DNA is TGTGCCAGCAGTTTAAGGGGATCAGATACGCAGTATTTT. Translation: CASSLRGSDTQYF.

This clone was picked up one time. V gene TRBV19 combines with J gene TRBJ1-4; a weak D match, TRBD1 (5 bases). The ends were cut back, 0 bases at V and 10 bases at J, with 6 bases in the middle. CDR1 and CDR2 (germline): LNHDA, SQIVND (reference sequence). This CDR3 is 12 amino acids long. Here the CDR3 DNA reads TGTGCCAGTAGTATAGAGGGGGGAAAACTGTTTTTT. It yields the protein CASSIEGGKLFF.

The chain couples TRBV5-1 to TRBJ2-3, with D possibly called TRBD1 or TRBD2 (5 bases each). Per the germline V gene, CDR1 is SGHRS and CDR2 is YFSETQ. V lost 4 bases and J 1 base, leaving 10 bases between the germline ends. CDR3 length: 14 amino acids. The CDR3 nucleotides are TGCGCCAGCAGCCCCGGGACGGGCACAGATACGCAGTATTTT. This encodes CASSPGTGTDTQYF.

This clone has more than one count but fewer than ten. The CDR3 sequence: CASSRSGQGITEAFF. CDR3 nucleotide sequence: TGTGCCAGCAGCCGATCTGGACAGGGGATTACTGAAGCTTTCTTT. The chain has TRBV7-9 and TRBJ1-1, with 9 positions matching TRBD1. Per the germline V gene, CDR1 is SEHNR and CDR2 is FQNEAQ (reference sequence). The CDR3 runs to 15 residues. V lost 5 bases to trimming and J lost 5 bases; unmatched junction nucleotides: 9.

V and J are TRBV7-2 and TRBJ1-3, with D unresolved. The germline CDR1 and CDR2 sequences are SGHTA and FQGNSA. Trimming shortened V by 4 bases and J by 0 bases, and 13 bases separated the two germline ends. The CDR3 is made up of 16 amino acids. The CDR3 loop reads CASSSEGSRSGNTIYF. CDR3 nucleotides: TGTGCCAGCAGCTCGGAGGGCAGCCGCTCTGGAAACACCATATATTTT.

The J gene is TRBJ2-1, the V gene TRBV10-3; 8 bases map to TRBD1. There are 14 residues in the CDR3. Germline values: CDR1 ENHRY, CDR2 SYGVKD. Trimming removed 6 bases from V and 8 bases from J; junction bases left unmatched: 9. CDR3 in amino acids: CAIRGDPTGDEQFF. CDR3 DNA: TGTGCCATCAGGGGGGACCCGACAGGGGATGAGCAGTTCTTC.

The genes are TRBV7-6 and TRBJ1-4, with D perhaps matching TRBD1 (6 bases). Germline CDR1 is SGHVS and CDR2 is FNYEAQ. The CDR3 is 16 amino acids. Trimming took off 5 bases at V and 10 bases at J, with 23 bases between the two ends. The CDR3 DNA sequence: TGTGCCAGCAGCCCAGATACAGGGCCCGTTCGTGGAAAACTGTTTTTT. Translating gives CASSPDTGPVRGKLFF.

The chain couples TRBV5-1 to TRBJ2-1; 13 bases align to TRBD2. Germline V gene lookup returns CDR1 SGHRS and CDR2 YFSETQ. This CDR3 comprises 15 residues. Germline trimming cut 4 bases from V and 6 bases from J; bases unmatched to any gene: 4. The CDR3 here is CASSRTSGGVNEQFF. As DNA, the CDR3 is TGCGCCAGCAGCCGGACTAGCGGGGGAGTCAATGAGCAGTTCTTC.

CDR3 in DNA: TGTGCCACCAGTGGAACAGGGGGGCAGCCCCAGCATTTT. Its translation: CATSGTGGQPQHF. The genes are TRBV24-1 and TRBJ1-5; 8 bases match TRBD1. The germline V gene encodes CDR1 KGHDR and CDR2 SFDVKD. The ends lost 5 bases at V and 7 bases at J; junction bases unmatched: 3. The CDR3 has 13 amino acids.

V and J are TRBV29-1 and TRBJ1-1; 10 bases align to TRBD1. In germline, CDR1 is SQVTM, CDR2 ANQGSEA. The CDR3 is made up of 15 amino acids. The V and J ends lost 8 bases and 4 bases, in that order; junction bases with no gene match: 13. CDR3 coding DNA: TGCAGCACTACCCGGGGACAGGGGCCGTCCACTGAAGCTTTCTTT. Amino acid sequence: CSTTRGQGPSTEAFF. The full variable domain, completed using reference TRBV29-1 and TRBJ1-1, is SAVISQKPSRDICQRGTSLTIQCQVDSQVTMMFWYRQQPGQSLTLIATANQGSEATYESGFVIDKFPISRPNLTFSTLTVSNMSPEDSSIYLCSTTRGQGPSTEAFFGQGTRLTVV.

CDR3 DNA: TGTGCCAGCGTAGGGGCGGGGGGGCTTAGCGAGCAGTACTTC. This sequence encodes CASVGAGGLSEQYF. This rearrangement joins TRBV28 to TRBJ2-7, with 9 positions matching TRBD2. CDR3 size: 14 residues. V shed 8 bases and J 6 bases; nucleotides not matched to a gene: 11. Germline values: CDR1 MDHEN, CDR2 SYDVKM.

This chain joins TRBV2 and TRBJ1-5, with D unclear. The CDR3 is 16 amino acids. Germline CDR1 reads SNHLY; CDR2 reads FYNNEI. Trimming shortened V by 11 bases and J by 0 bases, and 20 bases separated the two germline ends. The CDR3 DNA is TGTGCCTCCCGCCTGAGGAGGACCGATAGCAATCAGCCCCAGCATTTT. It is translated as CASRLRRTDSNQPQHF.

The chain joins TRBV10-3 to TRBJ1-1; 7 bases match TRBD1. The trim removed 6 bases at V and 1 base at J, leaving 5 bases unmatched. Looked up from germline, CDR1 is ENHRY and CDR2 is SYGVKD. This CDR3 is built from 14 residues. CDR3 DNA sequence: TGTGCCATCAGGGGGGGACAGAGGAACACTGAAGCTTTCTTT. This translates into CAIRGGQRNTEAFF.

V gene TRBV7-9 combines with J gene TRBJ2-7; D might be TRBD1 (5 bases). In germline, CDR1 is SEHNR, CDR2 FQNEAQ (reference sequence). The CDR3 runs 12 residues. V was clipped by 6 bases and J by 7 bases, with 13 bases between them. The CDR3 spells CASSPGFREQYF. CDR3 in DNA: TGTGCCAGCAGTCCAGGGTTTAGGGAGCAGTACTTC.